This is a list of T cell receptor beta chains from one sample in a study of shared clonotypes between healthy human individuals. Profiled with immunoSEQ multiplex PCR; TCRdb holds only in-frame clones, not every one. Of approximately 980,000 clones detected, around 80% appear once; the ten largest clones hold over 1.3%. The sample was memory CD4+ T cells sorted from blood. The origin of the receptors is a man younger than 35 in good health. Each CDR3 is given with its conserved first and last residue. A D gene is named only where the DNA matches it firmly. Rows give clone size only sometimes, using once, few, many, or a class for an expanded clone.

D	length	V	J	size	DNA	CDR3
.	12	TRBV30	TRBJ1-2	few	TGTGCCTGGTCGGACAGCCACTATGGCTACACCTTC	CAWSDSHYGYTF
.	15	TRBV4-2	TRBJ1-1	.	TGTGCCAGCAGCCAAGGAGGACGGAAGAACACTGAAGCTTTCTTT	CASSQGGRKNTEAFF
.	15	TRBV19	TRBJ2-6	.	TGTGCCAGTAGTATTTCCCCTTCTGGGGCCAACGTCCTGACTTTC	CASSISPSGANVLTF
.	15	TRBV7-2	TRBJ2-1	.	TGTGCCAGCAGCTTAGCCCAGGGAACCTACAATGAGCAGTTCTTC	CASSLAQGTYNEQFF
.	13	TRBV18	TRBJ1-6	.	TGTGCCAGCTCACCTCAAGGGGACTCACCCCTCCACTTT	CASSPQGDSPLHF
.	15	TRBV6-1	TRBJ2-7	.	TGTGCCAGCAGTGAATGGGGGACTGGTTCCTACGAGCAGTACTTC	CASSEWGTGSYEQYF
.	14	TRBV27	TRBJ1-1	.	TGTGCCAGCGCTCAAAGGGTTGGCGGCACTGAAGCTTTCTTT	CASAQRVGGTEAFF
.	15	TRBV6-6	TRBJ2-3	.	TGTGCCAGCAGTTACTTCGGGCGGAGCACAGATACGCAGTATTTT	CASSYFGRSTDTQYF
.	14	TRBV10-3	TRBJ2-7	.	TGTGCCATCAGTGAGACTACCCGGACAGACGAGCAGTACTTC	CAISETTRTDEQYF
TRBD1	13	TRBV6-6	TRBJ2-3	.	TGTGCCAGCAGAGGACAGGCCACAGATACGCAGTATTTT	CASRGQATDTQYF
.	19	TRBV30	TRBJ1-2	.	TGTGCCTGGAGCGCCGGTCCAGGGTCTGGTCGGTTCGCTTACTATGGCTACACCTTC	CAWSAGPGSGRFAYYGYTF
.	12	TRBV6-5	TRBJ1-2	.	TGTGCCAGCAGTCGTGAGGACGGGAGTCGGACCTTC	CASSREDGSRTF
TRBD2	15	TRBV6-5	TRBJ2-1	.	TGTGCCAGCAGTTACTCTGGGACTATTAACAATGAGCAGTTCTTC	CASSYSGTINNEQFF